A single sample is the source of the 21 T cell receptor beta chains below, sequenced in a study of T cell repertoires in cytomegalovirus infection. TCRdb analysed the reads with MiXCR anew, one entry per CDR3 protein. The sample consists of around 300,000 distinct CDR3 sequences, roughly 21% of them appearing once. No antigen has been identified for these receptors. The sequences come from cultured PBMCs, collected from culture after CMV antigen stimulation. The receptors originated from a human donor in good health (CMV status not recorded). Some clones in this sample may be carry-over from other donors' samples.

The V call is TRBV2, the J call TRBJ2-7, with 10 bases matching TRBD2. V trimming: 6 bases; J trimming: 6 bases; junction bases outside the gene matches: 14. This CDR3 has 16 amino acids. Germline CDR1 is SNHLY and CDR2 is FYNNEI. The CDR3 here is CASSWKGAGGPGEQYV. CDR3 in DNA: TGTGCCAGCAGCTGGAAAGGAGCGGGAGGGCCGGGCGAGCAGTACGTC.

The chain links TRBV6-1 to TRBJ2-1; the match to TRBD2 covers 8 bases. J was trimmed by 10 bases and V by 1 base; bases with no gene match: 9. The germline gives CDR1 MNHNS, CDR2 SASEGT. The CDR3 sequence is 15 residues long. The CDR3 nucleotides read TGTGCCAGCAGTGAAGATACGAGCGGGAGTATGGAGCAGTTCTTC. This codes for CASSEDTSGSMEQFF.

This rearrangement joins TRBV30 to TRBJ2-1; no reliable D call. In germline, CDR1 is GTSNPN, CDR2 SVGIG (reference sequence). This CDR3 spans 13 amino acids. Trimming cost V 0 bases and J 3 bases, with 6 bases left between them. The CDR3 DNA is TGTGCCTGGAGTGTAACTTTCTACAATGAGCAGTTCTTC. Translating gives CAWSVTFYNEQFF.

Note on this clonotype: Given a much more abundant clone one base away, this may be a read error. The chain couples TRBV24-1 to TRBJ2-5; 7 bases are a match to TRBD1. V shed 8 bases and J 4 bases; nucleotides not matched to a gene: 12. Germline CDR1 KGHDR, CDR2 SFDVKD. The CDR3 contains 15 residues. CDR3 sequence (DNA): TGTGCCACCAATGCCCTTGGAAGGGGGCTAGAGACCCAGTACTTC. Residues: CATNALGRGLETQYF.

This clonotype has ten or more counts. The rearrangement links TRBV7-2 to TRBJ2-7; TRBD2 agrees at 15 bases. This CDR3 has 18 residues. Germline CDR1 SGHTA, CDR2 FQGNSA. With V trimmed by 5 bases and J by 4 bases, 12 bases remained unmatched. CDR3 DNA: TGTGCCAGCAGCCCATTCCGGACTAGCGGGAGGGCCCGGTACGAGCAGTACTTC. It specifies CASSPFRTSGRARYEQYF.

V usage is TRBV7-9 and J usage is TRBJ2-7, with D hard to call. Deletions cut 1 base from V and 5 bases from J, with 6 bases between. CDR1 and CDR2 from the germline V gene are SEHNR and FQNEAQ (reference sequence). The CDR3 is 12 amino acids. The CDR3, as DNA: TGTGCCAGCAGCTTAGTAGAGAACGAGCAGTACGTC. Amino acids: CASSLVENEQYV.

The V and J genes are TRBV7-2 and TRBJ2-3; D is perhaps TRBD1 (7 bases). Trimming shortened V by 5 bases and J by 0 bases, and 18 bases separated the two germline ends. The CDR3 spans 17 residues. From germline, CDR1 is SGHTA and CDR2 FQGNSA. The CDR3 DNA reads as TGTGCCAGCAGCCCCCAGGGGGGTAGCCCGAGCACAGATACGCAGTATTTT. It codes for CASSPQGGSPSTDTQYF.

The chain employs TRBV30 and TRBJ2-3; D not certain. The CDR3 covers 12 residues. CDR1 is GTSNPN and CDR2 is SVGIG in the germline V gene (reference sequence). Trimming removed 3 bases at V and 7 bases at J, with 11 bases between. The CDR3 bases are TGTGCCTGGAGCCCCCCGGGTAATACGCAGTATTTT. It is translated as CAWSPPGNTQYF.

This clonotype was counted only a few times. V usage is TRBV7-2 and J usage is TRBJ1-1; no reliable D call. Between the trimmed V and J ends, which lost 5 bases and 4 bases, there was a span of 11 bases. The CDR3 totals 13 residues. The germline V gene has CDR1 SGHTA and CDR2 FQGNSA. CDR3 nucleotide sequence: TGTGCCAGCAGCATCTCGACGGGCACTGAAGCTTTCTTT. Its protein is CASSISTGTEAFF.

The chain uses TRBV6-4 and TRBJ2-1, with D tentatively TRBD1 (6 bases). This CDR3 is built from 15 residues. V lost 6 bases, J lost 5 bases, and 17 bases lay in between. Germline V gene lookup returns CDR1 MRHNA and CDR2 SNTAGT. The CDR3 DNA reads as TGTGCCAGCAGCCGGGCTACGGGACAAAACAATGAGCAGTTCTTC. Amino acids: CASSRATGQNNEQFF.

This clonotype has only a few counts. The chain links TRBV19 to TRBJ1-1; 8 positions match TRBD1. V trimming: 4 bases; J trimming: 6 bases; junction bases outside the gene matches: 7. Germline CDR1 is LNHDA and CDR2 is SQIVND (reference sequence). The CDR3 is 14 residues long. The CDR3, as DNA: TGTGCCAGTAGTAACGGACAGGGCCAGGCTGAAGCTTTCTTT. Its translation: CASSNGQGQAEAFF.

The chain joins TRBV7-9 to TRBJ2-1; D may be TRBD2 (6 bases). V was pared by 5 bases and J by 7 bases, with 18 bases between. Germline CDR1 is SEHNR and CDR2 is FQNEAQ (reference sequence). This CDR3 has 15 amino acids. As DNA, the CDR3 is TGTGCCAGCAGCCCGACGGGAGCCCCGGAGAATGAGCAGTTCTTC. Amino acids: CASSPTGAPENEQFF.

This clonotype has at least ten counts. The chain links TRBV19 to TRBJ1-5, with TRBD1 identical over 8 bases. The length of the CDR3 is 14 residues. V was clipped by 5 bases and J by 5 bases; unmatched bases: 5. The germline V gene has CDR1 LNHDA and CDR2 SQIVND (reference sequence). CDR3 region: CASSPGQGYQPQHF. DNA for the CDR3: TGTGCCAGTAGTCCCGGACAGGGATATCAGCCCCAGCATTTT.

V gene TRBV5-6 combines with J gene TRBJ2-5; D gene unclear. V lost 3 bases, J lost 0 bases, and 6 bases lay in between. This CDR3 spans 13 amino acids. CDR1 is SGHDT and CDR2 is YYEEEE in the germline V gene. DNA of the CDR3: TGTGCCAGCAGCTGGCAGTACCAAGAGACCCAGTACTTC. It specifies CASSWQYQETQYF.

The gene calls are TRBV7-2 and TRBJ2-2; the D gene is possibly TRBD2 (5 bases). V was shortened by 0 bases and J by 1 base, with 15 bases between the two germline ends. The CDR3 spans 18 residues. CDR1 and CDR2 (germline): SGHTA, FQGNSA. The CDR3 spells CASSLAGVGRVNTGELFF. For the CDR3, the DNA is TGTGCCAGCAGCTTAGCTGGAGTTGGGCGGGTGAACACCGGGGAGCTGTTTTTT.

The sample holds a few counts of this clonotype. The CDR3 loop is CASSSSPMRTYEQYV. CDR3 in DNA: TGTGCCAGCAGTTCCTCGCCCATGAGGACCTACGAGCAGTACGTC. The genes are TRBV6-2 or TRBV6-3 and TRBJ2-7; D not certain. This CDR3 is 15 amino acids long. Per germline, CDR1 MNHEY and CDR2 SVGEGT. V was cut by 4 bases and J by 2 bases, with 15 bases left in between.

The chain couples TRBV19 to TRBJ1-4; 7 nucleotides agree with TRBD1. The V gene's germline CDR1 is LNHDA and CDR2 SQIVND (reference sequence). With V trimmed by 5 bases and J by 0 bases, 3 bases remained unmatched. The CDR3 runs to 15 residues. The CDR3 coding sequence is TGTGCCAGTAGTCTCGGGACAGCAACTAATGAAAAACTGTTTTTT. It specifies CASSLGTATNEKLFF.

In its sample, this clonotype was seen a few times. The rearrangement uses TRBV4-1 and TRBJ2-2; 7 positions match TRBD1. V lost 0 bases, J lost 0 bases, and 10 bases stayed unmatched. Germline lookup yields CDR1 MGHRA and CDR2 YSYEKL. The CDR3 runs 19 residues. In DNA form, the CDR3 reads TGCGCCAGCAGCCAAGAAGCCGGGACAGAAACCGCGAACACCGGGGAGCTGTTTTTT. Amino acid sequence: CASSQEAGTETANTGELFF.

This clonotype was counted ten times or more. V is TRBV7-2 and J is TRBJ2-1; no firm D call. This CDR3 is built from 16 residues. The V gene lost 0 bases and the J gene lost 9 bases, with 18 bases spanning the gap. The V gene's germline CDR1 is SGHTA and CDR2 FQGNSA. CDR3 nucleotides: TGTGCCAGCAGCTTAGCGGGCAGCAGCCTCCTCGGTGAGCAGTTCTTC. Its protein product is CASSLAGSSLLGEQFF. Using reference TRBV7-2 and TRBJ2-1 for the parts outside the CDR3, the full variable domain is GAGVSQSPSNKVTEKGKDVELRCDPISGHTALYWYRQSLGQGLEFLIYFQGNSAPDKSGLPSDRFSAERTGGSVSTLTIQRTQQEDSAVYLCASSLAGSSLLGEQFFGPGTRLTVL.

The chain combines TRBV4-1 with TRBJ2-2, with 9 positions matching TRBD1. The junction had 7 bases not matched to a gene; V was cut back by 2 bases and J by 6 bases. The CDR3 is 16 residues long. In germline, CDR1 is MGHRA, CDR2 YSYEKL. The CDR3 bases are TGCGCCAGCAGCCAACCCCGGACAGGGGTCCCCGGGGAGCTGTTTTTT. Protein sequence: CASSQPRTGVPGELFF.

The sample holds a few counts of this clonotype. This rearrangement joins TRBV12-3 or TRBV12-4 to TRBJ1-6; TRBD1 agrees at 11 bases. The CDR3 contains 15 residues. Germline trimming cut 5 bases from V and 9 bases from J; bases unmatched to any gene: 6. DNA of the CDR3: TGTGCCAGCAGTCTACGGACAGGGGGCGCTTCACCCCTCCACTTT. It encodes CASSLRTGGASPLHF.